This T cell receptor beta chain was captured in a study of blood T cells in healthy people across ages. Notes on the study in general: Estimated diversity, derived from one million T cells, was regarded as an underestimate.

This clonotype turned up a few times. The antigen remains undetermined. Healthy individuals of Caucasian origin from Russia, aged about 6 to 100, served as donors. Together with a sample-barcoded 5' primer, a J-beta primer mix was included in a second PCR lasting about 7 to 12 cycles. Every cDNA molecule bore a tag from a template-switch adaptor containing 12 random nucleotides. In TCRdb, the 5' RACE reads were re-called with MiXCR into one record per CDR3 protein. Altogether around 600,000 distinct CDR3 sequences are present, roughly 48% being singletons, with the ten largest covering just under 25%. Sequenced sample: blood. The clonotype originates from an older man in good health.

For the CDR3, the DNA is TGCGCCAGCAGCCTTTCGGGGTGGTGCTCCTACGAGCAGTACTTC. This gives the protein CASSLSGWCSYEQYF. The chain links TRBV4-3 to TRBJ2-7; TRBD2 might be the D (5 bases). Trimming cost V 4 bases and J 0 bases, with 13 bases left between them. This CDR3 spans 15 amino acids. CDR1 LGHNA and CDR2 YSLEER come from the germline V gene.